This passage covers 21 T cell receptor beta chains from one sample sequenced in a study of shared clonotypes between healthy human individuals. Sequenced by immunoSEQ multiplex PCR; TCRdb stores in-frame clones only, minus some. The sample includes roughly 2.2 million clones, 80% to 95% seen only once; the top ten take 0.37%. Sequenced input: naive CD4+ T cells from PBMCs. Noted subset: CD45RA+ positively selected. The origin of the receptors is a man aged 18 to 30 in good health. Some clones in this sample may be carry-over from other donors' samples.

The rearrangement links TRBV6-6 to TRBJ2-1, with TRBD1 matching 9 bases. Per the germline V gene, CDR1 is MNHNY and CDR2 is SVGAGI (reference sequence). V gave up 7 bases and J gave up 4 bases; unmatched junction bases: 11. CDR3 length: 16 residues. The CDR3 DNA follows: TGTGCCAGCACGGGCCCGGGACAGGGAAAGTACAATGAGCAGTTCTTC. It codes for CASTGPGQGKYNEQFF.

The V and J genes are TRBV7-3 and TRBJ2-2; 7 bases map to TRBD2. Unmatched junction bases numbered 9, after V lost 2 bases and J lost 6 bases. The germline V gene has CDR1 SGHTA and CDR2 FQGTGA. The CDR3 is made up of 16 amino acids. The CDR3 region is CASSLLGGGPSGELFF. The CDR3, as DNA: TGTGCCAGCAGCTTATTGGGGGGAGGGCCCTCCGGGGAGCTGTTTTTT.

About this clone itself: The sample contains more than one DNA sequence encoding this CDR3. V and J are TRBV18 and TRBJ2-5, with TRBD1 identical over 7 bases. V shed 1 base and J 4 bases; nucleotides not matched to a gene: 3. CDR1 and CDR2 from the germline V gene are KGHSH and LQKENI. The CDR3 is 14 amino acids. CDR3 in amino acids: CASSPRTGGETQYF. For the CDR3, the DNA is TGTGCCAGCTCACCACGGACAGGCGGAGAGACCCAGTACTTC.

V gene TRBV7-9 combines with J gene TRBJ1-2; possible D gene TRBD1, 5 bases. Between the trimmed V and J ends, which lost 3 bases and 1 base, there was a span of 12 bases. The CDR3 has 15 residues. Germline CDR1 is SEHNR and CDR2 is FQNEAQ (reference sequence). CDR3 residues: CASSLLGAGNYGYTF. Here the CDR3 DNA reads TGTGCCAGCAGCTTGTTAGGGGCCGGTAACTATGGCTACACCTTC.

With respect to this clone: This sample includes further DNA sequences coding for the same CDR3. The chain is built from TRBV5-1 and TRBJ2-7, with TRBD2 matching over 8 bases. CDR3 size: 15 residues. The germline V gene encodes CDR1 SGHRS and CDR2 YFSETQ. The junction had 6 bases not matched to a gene; V was cut back by 4 bases and J by 0 bases. CDR3 in DNA: TGCGCCAGCAGCCCCCGCGGGGGGAGCTCCTACGAGCAGTACTTC. It is translated as CASSPRGGSSYEQYF.

The chain joins TRBV9 to TRBJ2-3; 8 bases are a match to TRBD1. This CDR3 region has 17 residues. Germline trimming cut 3 bases from V and 0 bases from J; bases unmatched to any gene: 9. Looked up from germline, CDR1 is SGDLS and CDR2 is YYNGEE. CDR3 amino acids: CASSARFQGASTDTQYF. As DNA, the CDR3 is TGTGCCAGCAGCGCCCGATTTCAGGGGGCGAGCACAGATACGCAGTATTTT.

This sequence joins TRBV28 and TRBJ1-5; weak D call: TRBD1 (6 bases). Trimming removed 8 bases at V and 7 bases at J, with 15 bases between. Germline V gene data show CDR1 as MDHEN and CDR2 as SYDVKM. This CDR3 is 13 amino acids long. The chain's CDR3 is CASFPRGRQPQHF. The CDR3 bases are TGTGCCAGCTTCCCTAGGGGGAGACAGCCCCAGCATTTT.

A word on this clone: This CDR3 is also generated by other DNA sequences in the sample. The DNA of the CDR3 is TGTGCCAGCAGCCTTAGCGGGAGGGGGACAGATACGCAGTATTTT. Translated, it gives CASSLSGRGTDTQYF. The chain employs TRBV27 and TRBJ2-3; 11 bases match TRBD2. Germline lookup yields CDR1 MNHEY and CDR2 SMNVEV (reference sequence). V lost 6 bases to trimming and J lost 3 bases; unmatched junction nucleotides: 5. The CDR3 spans 15 residues.

This rearrangement joins TRBV18 to TRBJ2-5; tentative D call: TRBD2 (6 bases). The germline V and J ends were trimmed by 5 bases and 3 bases, with 10 bases remaining between them. The CDR3 sequence is 13 residues long. Germline-derived CDR1 and CDR2 are KGHSH and LQKENI. The CDR3 protein is CASSWGLEETQYF. As DNA, the CDR3 is TGTGCCAGCTCATGGGGACTGGAAGAGACCCAGTACTTC.

This rearrangement joins TRBV27 to TRBJ1-1; possible D gene TRBD1, 5 bases. Germline lookup yields CDR1 MNHEY and CDR2 SMNVEV (reference sequence). The germline V and J ends were trimmed by 5 bases and 1 base, with 14 bases remaining between them. The CDR3 runs to 15 residues. This chain's CDR3 is CASSPFGQSNTEAFF. CDR3 sequence (DNA): TGTGCCAGCAGTCCGTTCGGACAATCGAACACTGAAGCTTTCTTT.

The rearrangement uses TRBV14 and TRBJ2-2; a weak D match, TRBD2 (5 bases). V dropped 3 bases and J dropped 5 bases, with 13 bases sitting between them. The CDR3 runs 15 residues. Germline values: CDR1 SGHDN, CDR2 FVKESK. CDR3 coding DNA: TGTGCCAGCAGCCAGGTCGGGAAGACAACCGGGGAGCTGTTTTTT. It encodes CASSQVGKTTGELFF.

The chain employs TRBV28 and TRBJ2-7, with D tentatively TRBD1 or TRBD2 (5 bases each). This CDR3 is 13 amino acids long. Trimming took 5 bases from V and 3 from J, leaving 11 bases between them. From germline, CDR1 is MDHEN and CDR2 SYDVKM. The CDR3 DNA reads as TGTGCCAGCAGTCCCGGGGCTGTCTACGAGCAGTACTTC. This encodes CASSPGAVYEQYF.

This chain's CDR3 is CASSYDRGNTGELFF. Here the CDR3 DNA reads TGTGCCAGCAGTTACGACAGGGGGAACACCGGGGAGCTGTTTTTT. The chain recombines TRBV6-5 with TRBJ2-2, with 8 bases matching TRBD1. Germline V gene data show CDR1 as MNHEY and CDR2 as SVGAGI. This CDR3 is 15 amino acids long. V was pared by 2 bases and J by 1 base, with 0 bases of the junction left unmatched.

This clone was seen a single time. The chain links TRBV5-1 to TRBJ2-5, with 8 bases identical to TRBD2. CDR1 is SGHRS, CDR2 YFSETQ, per germline. With V trimmed by 2 bases and J by 2 bases, 8 bases remained unmatched. The CDR3 consists of 16 residues. CDR3 nucleotides: TGCGCCAGCAGCTTTGGGGCTAGCGGGTCTCAAGAGACCCAGTACTTC. Encoded protein: CASSFGASGSQETQYF. Variable domain in full (rest from reference TRBV5-1 and TRBJ2-5): KAGVTQTPRYLIKTRGQQVTLSCSPISGHRSVSWYQQTPGQGLQFLFEYFSETQRNKGNFPGRFSGRQFSNSRSEMNVSTLELGDSALYLCASSFGASGSQETQYFGPGTRLLVL.

A single count supports this clone. V and J are TRBV27 and TRBJ2-7, with TRBD2 identical over 12 bases. J gave up 0 bases and V 5 bases, and 8 bases lay outside the gene matches. CDR1 and CDR2 from the germline V gene are MNHEY and SMNVEV (reference sequence). This CDR3 region has 17 residues. The CDR3: CASSTPLAGGSSYEQYF. The CDR3 bases are TGTGCCAGCAGTACCCCGCTAGCGGGAGGGTCCTCCTACGAGCAGTACTTC.

The V call is TRBV5-1, the J call TRBJ2-7; D gene unclear. Per the germline V gene, CDR1 is SGHRS and CDR2 is YFSETQ. CDR3 length equals 14 residues. Trimming removed 3 bases from V and 6 bases from J, with 16 bases in between. CDR3 loop: CASSWTPETTEQYF. CDR3 in DNA: TGCGCCAGCAGCTGGACCCCCGAGACGACCGAGCAGTACTTC.

The chain has TRBV9 and TRBJ2-2; no firm D call. CDR3 size: 14 residues. CDR1 is SGDLS and CDR2 is YYNGEE in the germline V gene. With 6 bases removed from V and 0 bases from J, the gap between germline ends came to 9 bases. In nucleotides, the CDR3 is TGTGCCAGCAAGGCGAGGACGAACACCGGGGAGCTGTTTTTT. As protein: CASKARTNTGELFF.

This clone has more than one count but fewer than ten. Other DNA variants within this sample encode the same CDR3. This rearrangement joins TRBV4-2 to TRBJ1-2, with D unclear. Between the trimmed V and J ends, which lost 1 base and 5 bases, there was a span of 8 bases. The CDR3 runs 13 residues. Germline values: CDR1 LGHNA, CDR2 YNFKEQ. CDR3 in DNA: TGTGCCAGCAGCCAAGTAGAAGGTTATGGCTACACCTTC. Its translation: CASSQVEGYGYTF.

The rearrangement links TRBV7-3 to TRBJ2-1, with 11 bases identical to TRBD2. The CDR3 consists of 16 residues. The germline V gene encodes CDR1 SGHTA and CDR2 FQGTGA. Losses at the gene ends were 4 bases for V and 4 bases for J; bases not matched to a gene: 6. The CDR3 DNA is TGTGCCAGCAGCTCCCAACTAGCGGGAGCATACAATGAGCAGTTCTTC. It translates to CASSSQLAGAYNEQFF.

The chain employs TRBV5-1 and TRBJ2-2, with a weak D call TRBD1 (6 bases). Per germline, CDR1 SGHRS and CDR2 YFSETQ. The CDR3 has 14 amino acids. V gave up 5 bases and J gave up 5 bases, with 13 bases separating them. CDR3 DNA: TGCGCCAGCAGGCAGACAGGATTAACCGGGGAGCTGTTTTTT. Translated: CASRQTGLTGELFF.

The gene calls are TRBV25-1 and TRBJ1-1, with TRBD1 as a possible D gene (6 bases). Looked up from germline, CDR1 is MGHDK and CDR2 is SYGVNS. The V end lost 7 bases, the J end lost 4 bases, and 13 bases lay between the germline ends. The CDR3 length is 13 residues. CDR3 in DNA: TGTGCCAGCACTCCAGGGGTAGGCACTGAAGCTTTCTTT. Encoded protein: CASTPGVGTEAFF.